The 2 T cell receptor beta chains below all came from one sample that was sequenced in a study of OX40 agonist ivuxolimab in advanced cancers. The protocol was immunoSEQ multiplex PCR, while the TCRdb copy is restricted to in-frame clones and leaves out a portion. This repertoire shows approximately 80,000 clones, roughly 94% found once; its top ten account for 9.6%. This material consisted of CD4+ or CD8+ T cells sorted from blood, taken in a trial of the OX40 agonist ivuxolimab. The origin of the receptors is an adult with an advanced solid tumor such as melanoma, head and neck, liver or kidney cancer.

The rearrangement uses TRBV25-1 and TRBJ1-2; D unresolved. Between the trimmed V and J ends, which lost 8 bases and 3 bases, there was a span of 13 bases. CDR1 and CDR2 (germline): MGHDK, SYGVNS. The CDR3 covers 13 residues. The CDR3 spells CASGGGKDYGYTF. CDR3 in DNA: TGTGCCAGCGGAGGAGGGAAGGACTATGGCTACACCTTC.

This clone was found once. The chain links TRBV7-9 to TRBJ2-7, with 9 bases fitting TRBD1. The V and J ends lost 5 bases and 3 bases, in that order; junction bases with no gene match: 5. The germline V gene has CDR1 SEHNR and CDR2 FQNEAQ (reference sequence). The CDR3 consists of 14 residues. CDR3 protein: CASSAGQGNYEQYF. The CDR3 nucleotides read TGTGCCAGCAGCGCGGGACAGGGCAACTACGAGCAGTACTTC.